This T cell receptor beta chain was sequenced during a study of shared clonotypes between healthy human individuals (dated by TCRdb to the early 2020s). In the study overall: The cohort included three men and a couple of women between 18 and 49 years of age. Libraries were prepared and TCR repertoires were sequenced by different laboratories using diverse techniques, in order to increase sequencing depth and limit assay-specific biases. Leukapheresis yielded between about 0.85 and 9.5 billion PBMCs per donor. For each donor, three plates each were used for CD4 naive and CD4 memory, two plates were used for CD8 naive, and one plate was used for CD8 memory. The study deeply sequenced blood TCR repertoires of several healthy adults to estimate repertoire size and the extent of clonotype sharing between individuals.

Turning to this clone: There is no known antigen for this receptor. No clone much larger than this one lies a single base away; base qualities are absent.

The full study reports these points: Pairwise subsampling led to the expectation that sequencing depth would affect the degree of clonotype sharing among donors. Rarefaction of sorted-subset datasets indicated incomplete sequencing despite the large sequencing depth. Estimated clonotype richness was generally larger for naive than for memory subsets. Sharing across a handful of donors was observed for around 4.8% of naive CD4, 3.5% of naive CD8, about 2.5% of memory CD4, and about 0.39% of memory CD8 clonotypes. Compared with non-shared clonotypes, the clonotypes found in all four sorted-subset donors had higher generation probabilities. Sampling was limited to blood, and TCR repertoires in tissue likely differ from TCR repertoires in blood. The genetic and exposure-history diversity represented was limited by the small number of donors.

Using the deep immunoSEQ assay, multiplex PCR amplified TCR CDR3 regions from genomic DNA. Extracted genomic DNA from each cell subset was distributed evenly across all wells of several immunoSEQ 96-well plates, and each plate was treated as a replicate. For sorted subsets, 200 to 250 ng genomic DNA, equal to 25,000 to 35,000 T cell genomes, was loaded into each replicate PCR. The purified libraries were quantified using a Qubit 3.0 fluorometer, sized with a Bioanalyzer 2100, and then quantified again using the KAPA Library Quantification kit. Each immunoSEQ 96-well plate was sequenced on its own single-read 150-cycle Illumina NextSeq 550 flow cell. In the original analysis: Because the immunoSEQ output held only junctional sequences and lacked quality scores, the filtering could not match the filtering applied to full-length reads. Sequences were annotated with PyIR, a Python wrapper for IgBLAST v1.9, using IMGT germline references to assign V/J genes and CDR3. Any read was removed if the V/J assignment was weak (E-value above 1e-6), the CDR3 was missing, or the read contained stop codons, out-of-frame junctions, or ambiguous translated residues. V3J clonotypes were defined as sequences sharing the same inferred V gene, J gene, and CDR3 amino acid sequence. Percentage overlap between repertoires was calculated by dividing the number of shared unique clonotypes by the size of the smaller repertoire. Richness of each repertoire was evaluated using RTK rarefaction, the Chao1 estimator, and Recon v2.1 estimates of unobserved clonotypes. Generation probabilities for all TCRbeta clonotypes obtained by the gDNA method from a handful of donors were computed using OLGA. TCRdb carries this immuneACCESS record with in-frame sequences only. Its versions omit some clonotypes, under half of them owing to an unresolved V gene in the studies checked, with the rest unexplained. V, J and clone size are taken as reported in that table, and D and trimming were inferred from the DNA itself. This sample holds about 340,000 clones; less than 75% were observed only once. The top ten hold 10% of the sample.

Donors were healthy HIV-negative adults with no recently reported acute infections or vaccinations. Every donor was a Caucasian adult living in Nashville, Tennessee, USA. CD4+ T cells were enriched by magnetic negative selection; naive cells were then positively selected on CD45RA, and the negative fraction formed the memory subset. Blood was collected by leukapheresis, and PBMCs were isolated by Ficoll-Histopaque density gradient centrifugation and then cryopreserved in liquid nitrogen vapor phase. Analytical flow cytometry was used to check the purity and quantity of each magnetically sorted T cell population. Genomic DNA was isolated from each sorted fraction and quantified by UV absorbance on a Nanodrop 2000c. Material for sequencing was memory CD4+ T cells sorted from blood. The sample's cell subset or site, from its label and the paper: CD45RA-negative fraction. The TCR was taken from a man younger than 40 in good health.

The nucleotides are TGTGCCAGCAGCTTAGGGCTGGGACTAGCGGGATTCCAAGAGACCCAGTACTTC. This is translated as CASSLGLGLAGFQETQYF. The receptor chain draws on TRBV5-4 and TRBJ2-5; TRBD2 aligns with 13 central bases. CDR1 and CDR2 were assigned from the germline V gene (reference sequence) as SGHNT and YYREEE. Trimming removed 2 bases from V and 1 base from J; the gene matches leave 8 bases unexplained. Inclusive of the bounding cysteine and phenylalanine, the CDR3 is 18 residues long. Only the CDR3 DNA is retained, 54 bases long and in frame from the first base.